This T cell receptor beta chain was documented in a study of T cells in localized non-small cell lung cancer. The CDR3 sequence is 11 residues long. Trimming left V 8 bases short and J 4 bases short, with 6 bases between. Looked up from germline, CDR1 is MNHNS and CDR2 is SASEGT. Sequenced by immunoSEQ multiplex PCR; TCRdb stores in-frame clones only, minus some. This table has around 41,000 clones, over 75% appearing once. The chain links TRBV6-1 to TRBJ1-3, with D hard to call. This sequence originates from a woman aged 40-75 years with stage II lung adenocarcinoma. The sample in question was PBMCs, obtained before any cancer treatment. The CDR3 bases are TGTGCCAGCTCGAACGGAAACACCATATATTTT. It specifies CASSNGNTIYF.